This section outlines one TCR beta chain sequence together with its context. The antigen remains undetermined. This record comes from a study of shared clonotypes between healthy human individuals. The CDR3 runs to 13 residues. Germline CDR1 SGHNT, CDR2 YYREEE (reference sequence). The V and J ends lost 6 bases and 7 bases respectively, with 16 bases between them. Study results and caveats: Naive subsets usually exceeded memory subsets in estimated richness.

Sequencing used immunoSEQ multiplex PCR; TCRdb keeps in-frame clones, though not all of them. The table has about 1.5 million clones, roughly 97% seen once; the top ten hold approximately 1%. Sequences were obtained from naive CD4+ T cells sorted from blood. Subset meaning: CD45RA+ positively selected. The chain uses TRBV5-4 and TRBJ1-2, with a possible D match to TRBD1 (5 bases). The TCR was taken from a man aged 30-40 years in good health. DNA for the CDR3: TGTGCCAGCAACAAGAATTCTGGGGCTGGCTACACCTTC. Its translation is CASNKNSGAGYTF.